Each of the 13 T cell receptor beta chains below was sequenced from the same sample in a study of cytomegalovirus exposure and HLA in healthy donors. The PCR made use of 60 Vbeta and 13 Jbeta primers. TCRdb keeps only in-frame clones here, not all; method: immunoSEQ multiplex PCR. This table holds about 110,000 clones, around 80% found once. Input material: PBMCs. These receptors originate from a man under 40 in good health and CMV-seropositive.

The chain employs TRBV7-6 and TRBJ1-1; 9 bases agree with TRBD1. CDR3 length equals 15 residues. CDR1 SGHVS and CDR2 FNYEAQ come from the germline V gene. V gave up 5 bases and J gave up 1 base; unmatched junction bases: 5. For the CDR3, the DNA is TGTGCCAGCAGCCTGCAGACAGGGGGGAACACTGAAGCTTTCTTT. Protein sequence: CASSLQTGGNTEAFF.

This sequence joins TRBV15 and TRBJ2-5, with D unclear. Looked up from germline, CDR1 is LNHNV and CDR2 is YYDKDF (reference sequence). This CDR3 spans 13 amino acids. V was trimmed by 5 bases and J by 5 bases, leaving 12 bases between them. In nucleotides, the CDR3 is TGTGCCACCAGCCTAGGCTTTGGGGAGACCCAGTACTTC. Translated, it gives CATSLGFGETQYF.

The chain has TRBV2 and TRBJ1-1, with 7 bases matching TRBD1. Germline CDR1 and CDR2: SNHLY and FYNNEI. The CDR3 covers 13 residues. V dropped 7 bases and J dropped 3; count of bases not matched to a gene: 5. DNA for the CDR3: TGTGCCAGCAATCAACAGGGGTACACTGAAGCTTTCTTT. Its translation is CASNQQGYTEAFF.

This chain connects TRBV5-1 to TRBJ2-1; tentatively, D is TRBD1 (6 bases). The CDR3 loop spans 15 amino acids. CDR1 and CDR2 (germline): SGHRS, YFSETQ. The ends were cut back, 0 bases at V and 4 bases at J, with 11 bases in the middle. The CDR3 loop is CASSLATGPYNEQFF. The CDR3, as DNA: TGCGCCAGCAGCTTGGCGACAGGACCATACAATGAGCAGTTCTTC.

The chain employs TRBV6-5 and TRBJ1-1; 11 nucleotides agree with TRBD1. The V and J ends lost 5 bases and 5 bases, in that order; junction bases with no gene match: 7. CDR3 length equals 15 residues. Germline V gene lookup returns CDR1 MNHEY and CDR2 SVGAGI. The CDR3 reads CASSPEDRGLTEAFF. CDR3 DNA sequence: TGTGCCAGCAGTCCCGAGGACAGGGGGCTAACTGAAGCTTTCTTT.

This clone was seen a handful of times. This chain connects TRBV10-3 to TRBJ1-2; 10 bases match TRBD1. Unmatched junction bases numbered 6, after V lost 3 bases and J lost 5 bases. Germline CDR1 and CDR2: ENHRY and SYGVKD. The CDR3 runs 15 residues. CDR3 coding DNA: TGTGCCATCAGTGATCCGGGGACAGGGGAATATGGCTACACCTTC. The encoded protein is CAISDPGTGEYGYTF.

The J gene is TRBJ2-3, the V gene TRBV7-9, with D tentatively TRBD2 (6 bases). The V end lost 6 bases, the J end lost 4 bases, and 14 bases lay between the germline ends. The germline V gene has CDR1 SEHNR and CDR2 FQNEAQ (reference sequence). This CDR3 contains 14 residues. DNA for the CDR3: TGTGCCAGCAGTAGGAGGAGGGGATCAGATACGCAGTATTTT. Its translation: CASSRRRGSDTQYF.

Points on this clone: One end of the junction does not line up with germline, which may come from a read error. V usage is TRBV7-9 and J usage is TRBJ2-4; 8 bases match TRBD1. Germline-derived CDR1 and CDR2 are SEHNR and FQNEAQ (reference sequence). This CDR3 region has 12 residues. The CDR3 nucleotides are TGTTCCAGCAGCCTGGACAGGGACCGTCAGTACTTC. This codes for CSSSLDRDRQYF.

The CDR3 region has the DNA TGTGCCAGTAGATTACAGGGGGCTAGAGATACGCAGTATTTT. Its protein product is CASRLQGARDTQYF. The chain combines TRBV19 with TRBJ2-3, with 9 bases matching TRBD1. The CDR3 has 14 amino acids. Germline CDR1 is LNHDA and CDR2 is SQIVND (reference sequence). V was pared by 6 bases and J by 5 bases, with 6 bases of the junction left unmatched.

This clone was counted a single time. The chain combines TRBV11-2 with TRBJ1-2; D remains unclear. The CDR3 loop spans 14 amino acids. Germline lookup yields CDR1 SGHAT and CDR2 FQNNGV. Deletions cut 1 base from V and 6 bases from J, with 12 bases between. The CDR3 spells CASSLAHQTDGYTF. The DNA of the CDR3 is TGTGCCAGCAGCTTAGCTCACCAAACGGATGGCTACACCTTC.

The chain carries TRBV13 and TRBJ1-6; D is possibly TRBD1 (6 bases). Germline V CDR1 and CDR2: PRHDT, FYEKMQ (reference sequence). The V end lost 3 bases, the J end lost 5 bases, and 11 bases lay between the germline ends. The CDR3 contains 15 residues. The CDR3 nucleotides are TGTGCCAGCAGCTTGGGGGCTACGAATAATTCACCCCTCCACTTT. Translated, it gives CASSLGATNNSPLHF.

The V call is TRBV10-3, the J call TRBJ1-5; TRBD1 is a possible D gene (5 bases). Germline assignment: CDR1 ENHRY and CDR2 SYGVKD. This CDR3 has 14 residues. The V end lost 0 bases, the J end lost 7 bases, and 10 bases lay between the germline ends. Here the CDR3 reads CAISESPGEQPQHF. The DNA of the CDR3 is TGTGCCATCAGTGAGTCGCCGGGGGAACAGCCCCAGCATTTT.

The J gene is TRBJ1-1, the V gene TRBV2; TRBD1 aligns across 10 bases. The CDR3 has 15 residues. The V gene end was trimmed by 5 bases and the J gene end by 4 bases; junction bases not matched to a gene: 7. Per germline, CDR1 SNHLY and CDR2 FYNNEI. The CDR3 DNA is TGTGCCAGCAGTCAAGAACGGACAGGGGGCACTGAAGCTTTCTTT. It encodes CASSQERTGGTEAFF.